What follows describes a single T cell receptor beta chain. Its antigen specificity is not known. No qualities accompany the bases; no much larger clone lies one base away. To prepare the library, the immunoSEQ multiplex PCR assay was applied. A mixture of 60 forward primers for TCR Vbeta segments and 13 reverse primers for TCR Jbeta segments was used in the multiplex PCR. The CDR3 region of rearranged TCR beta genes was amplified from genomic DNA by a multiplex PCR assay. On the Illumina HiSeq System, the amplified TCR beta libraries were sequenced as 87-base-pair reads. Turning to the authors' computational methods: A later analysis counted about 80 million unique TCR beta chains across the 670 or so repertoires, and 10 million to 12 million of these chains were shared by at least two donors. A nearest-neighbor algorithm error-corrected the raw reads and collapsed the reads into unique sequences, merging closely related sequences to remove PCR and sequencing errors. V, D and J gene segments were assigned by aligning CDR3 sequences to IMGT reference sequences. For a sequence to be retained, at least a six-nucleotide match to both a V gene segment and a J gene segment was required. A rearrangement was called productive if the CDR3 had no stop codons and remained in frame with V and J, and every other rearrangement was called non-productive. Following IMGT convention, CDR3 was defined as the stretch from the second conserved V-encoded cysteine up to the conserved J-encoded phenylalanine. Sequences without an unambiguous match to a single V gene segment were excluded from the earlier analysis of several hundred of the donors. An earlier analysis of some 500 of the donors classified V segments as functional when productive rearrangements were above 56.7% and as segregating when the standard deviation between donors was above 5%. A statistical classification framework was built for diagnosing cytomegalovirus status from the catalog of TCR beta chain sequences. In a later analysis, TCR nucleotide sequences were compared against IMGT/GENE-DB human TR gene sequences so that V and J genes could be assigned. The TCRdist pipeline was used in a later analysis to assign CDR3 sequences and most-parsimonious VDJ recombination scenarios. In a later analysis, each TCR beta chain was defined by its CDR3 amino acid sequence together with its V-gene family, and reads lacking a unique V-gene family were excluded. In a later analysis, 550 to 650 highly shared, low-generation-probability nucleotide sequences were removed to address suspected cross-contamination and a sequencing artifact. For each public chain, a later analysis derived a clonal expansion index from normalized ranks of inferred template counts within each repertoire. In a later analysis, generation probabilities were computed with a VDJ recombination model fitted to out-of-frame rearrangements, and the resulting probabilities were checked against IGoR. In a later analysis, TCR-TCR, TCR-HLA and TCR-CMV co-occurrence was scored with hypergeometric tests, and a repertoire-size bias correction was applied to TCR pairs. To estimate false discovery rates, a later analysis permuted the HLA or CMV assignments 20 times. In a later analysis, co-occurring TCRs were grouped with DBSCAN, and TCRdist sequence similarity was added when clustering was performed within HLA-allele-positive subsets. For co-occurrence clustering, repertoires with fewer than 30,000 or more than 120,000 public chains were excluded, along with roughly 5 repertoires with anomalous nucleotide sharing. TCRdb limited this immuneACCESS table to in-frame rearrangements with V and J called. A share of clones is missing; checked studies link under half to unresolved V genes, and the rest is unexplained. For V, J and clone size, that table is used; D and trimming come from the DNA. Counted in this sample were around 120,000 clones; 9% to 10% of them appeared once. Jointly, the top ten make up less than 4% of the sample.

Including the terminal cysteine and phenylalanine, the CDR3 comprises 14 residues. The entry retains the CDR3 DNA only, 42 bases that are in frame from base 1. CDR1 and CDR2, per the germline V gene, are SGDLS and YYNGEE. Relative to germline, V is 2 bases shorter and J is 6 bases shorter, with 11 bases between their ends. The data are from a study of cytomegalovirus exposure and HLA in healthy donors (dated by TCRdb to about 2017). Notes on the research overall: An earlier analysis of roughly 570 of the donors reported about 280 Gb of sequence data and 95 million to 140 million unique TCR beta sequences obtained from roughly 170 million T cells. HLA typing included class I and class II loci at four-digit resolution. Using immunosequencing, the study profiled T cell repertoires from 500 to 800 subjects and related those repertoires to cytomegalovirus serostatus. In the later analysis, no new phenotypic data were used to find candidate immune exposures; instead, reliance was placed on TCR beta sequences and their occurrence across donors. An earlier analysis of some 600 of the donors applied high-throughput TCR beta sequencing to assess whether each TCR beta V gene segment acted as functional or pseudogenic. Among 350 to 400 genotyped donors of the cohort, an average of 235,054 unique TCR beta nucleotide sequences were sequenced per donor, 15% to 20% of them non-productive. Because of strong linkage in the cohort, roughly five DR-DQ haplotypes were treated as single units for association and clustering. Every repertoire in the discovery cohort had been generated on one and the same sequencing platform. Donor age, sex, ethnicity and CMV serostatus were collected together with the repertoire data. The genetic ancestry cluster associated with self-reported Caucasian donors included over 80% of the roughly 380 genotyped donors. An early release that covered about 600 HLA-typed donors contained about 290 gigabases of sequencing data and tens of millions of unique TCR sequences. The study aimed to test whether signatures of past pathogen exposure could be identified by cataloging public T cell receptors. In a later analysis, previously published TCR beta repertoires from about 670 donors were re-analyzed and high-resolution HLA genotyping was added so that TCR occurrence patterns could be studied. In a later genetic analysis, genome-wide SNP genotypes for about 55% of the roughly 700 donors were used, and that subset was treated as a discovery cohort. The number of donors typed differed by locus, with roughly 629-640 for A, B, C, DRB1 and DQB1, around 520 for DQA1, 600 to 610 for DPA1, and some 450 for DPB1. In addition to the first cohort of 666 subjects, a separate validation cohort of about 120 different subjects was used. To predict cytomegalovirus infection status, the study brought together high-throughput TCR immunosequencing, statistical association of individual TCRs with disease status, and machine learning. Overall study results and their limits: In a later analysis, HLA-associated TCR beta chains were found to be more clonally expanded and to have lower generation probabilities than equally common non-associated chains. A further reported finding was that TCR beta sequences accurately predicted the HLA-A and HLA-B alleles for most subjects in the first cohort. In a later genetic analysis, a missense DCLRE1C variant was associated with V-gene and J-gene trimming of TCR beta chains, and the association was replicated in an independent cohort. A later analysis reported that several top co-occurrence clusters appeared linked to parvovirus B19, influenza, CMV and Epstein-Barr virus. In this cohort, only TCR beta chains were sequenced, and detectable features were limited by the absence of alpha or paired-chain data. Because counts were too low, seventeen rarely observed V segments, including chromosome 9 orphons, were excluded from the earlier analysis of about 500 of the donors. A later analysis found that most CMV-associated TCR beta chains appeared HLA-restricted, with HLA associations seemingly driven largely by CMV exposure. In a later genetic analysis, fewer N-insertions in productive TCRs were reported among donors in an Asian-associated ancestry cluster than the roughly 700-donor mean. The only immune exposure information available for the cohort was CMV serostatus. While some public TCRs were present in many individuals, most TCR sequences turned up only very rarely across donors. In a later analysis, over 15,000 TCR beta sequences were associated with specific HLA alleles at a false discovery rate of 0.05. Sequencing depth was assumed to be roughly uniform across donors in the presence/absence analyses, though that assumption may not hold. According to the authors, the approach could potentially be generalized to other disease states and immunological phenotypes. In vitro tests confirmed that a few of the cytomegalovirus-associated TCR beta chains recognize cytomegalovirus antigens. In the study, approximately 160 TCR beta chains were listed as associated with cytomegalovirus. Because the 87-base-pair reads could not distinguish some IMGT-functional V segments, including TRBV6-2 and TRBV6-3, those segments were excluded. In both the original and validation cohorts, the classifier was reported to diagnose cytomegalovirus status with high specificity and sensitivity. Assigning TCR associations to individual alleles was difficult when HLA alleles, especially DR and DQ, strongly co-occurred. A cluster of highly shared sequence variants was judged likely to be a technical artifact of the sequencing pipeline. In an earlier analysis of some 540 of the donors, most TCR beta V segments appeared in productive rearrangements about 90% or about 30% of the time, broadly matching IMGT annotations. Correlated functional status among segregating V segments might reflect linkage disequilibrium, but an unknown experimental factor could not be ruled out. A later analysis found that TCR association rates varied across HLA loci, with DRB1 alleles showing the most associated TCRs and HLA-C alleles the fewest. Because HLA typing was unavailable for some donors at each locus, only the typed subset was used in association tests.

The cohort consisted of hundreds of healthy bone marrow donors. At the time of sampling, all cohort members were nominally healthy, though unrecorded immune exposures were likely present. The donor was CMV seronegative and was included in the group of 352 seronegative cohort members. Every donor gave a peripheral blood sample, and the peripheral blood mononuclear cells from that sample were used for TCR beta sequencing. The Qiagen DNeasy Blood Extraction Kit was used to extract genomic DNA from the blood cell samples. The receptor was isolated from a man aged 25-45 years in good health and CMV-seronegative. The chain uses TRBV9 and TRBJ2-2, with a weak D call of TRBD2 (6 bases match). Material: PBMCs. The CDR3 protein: CASSVLASAGELFF. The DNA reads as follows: TGTGCCAGCAGCGTGCTGGCTAGCGCCGGGGAGCTGTTTTTT.